This TCR beta chain was profiled in a study of memory CD4+ T cells and cytomegalovirus serostatus. Study details: Healthy Belgian adult donors included several CMV-positive and 24 CMV-negative people.

The V end was cut by 5 bases, the J end by 1 base, with 4 bases between. Germline CDR1 SGHAT, CDR2 FQNNGV. The CDR3 covers 12 residues. The sort gate was single viable CD3+CD4+CD8-CD45RO+ cells for memory CD4+ T cells. CD4+ T cells were isolated by positive magnetic selection. With regard to this clone: Its antigen remains unidentified.

Study conclusions and caveats: Each of fewer than 80 CMV-associated TCRbeta sequences occurred in one to five individuals. Repertoires predicted CMV serostatus with median bootstrapped AUC of around 0.96.

The assay was immunoSEQ multiplex PCR, and TCRdb's table has in-frame clones only and misses some. This table has tens of thousands of clones, 76% appearing once. The chain uses TRBV11-2 and TRBJ2-3, with unresolved D. Source material: memory CD4+ T cells from blood. This receptor was identified in an adult in good health and CMV-seropositive. The CDR3 here is CASSAGTDTQYF. The CDR3 region has the DNA TGTGCCAGCAGCGCCGGCACAGATACGCAGTATTTT.